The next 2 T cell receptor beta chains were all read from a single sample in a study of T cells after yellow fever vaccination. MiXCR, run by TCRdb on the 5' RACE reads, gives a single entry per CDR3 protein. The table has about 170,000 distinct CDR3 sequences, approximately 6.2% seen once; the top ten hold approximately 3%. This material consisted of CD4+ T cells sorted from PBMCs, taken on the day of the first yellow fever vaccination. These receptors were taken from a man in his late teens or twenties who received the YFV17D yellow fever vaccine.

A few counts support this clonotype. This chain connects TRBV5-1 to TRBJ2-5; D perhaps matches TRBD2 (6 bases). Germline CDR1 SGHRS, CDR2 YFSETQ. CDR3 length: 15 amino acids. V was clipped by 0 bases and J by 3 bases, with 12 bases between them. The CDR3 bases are TGCGCCAGCAGCTTGGTTTTAGCTAGCGAAGAGACCCAGTACTTC. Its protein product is CASSLVLASEETQYF.

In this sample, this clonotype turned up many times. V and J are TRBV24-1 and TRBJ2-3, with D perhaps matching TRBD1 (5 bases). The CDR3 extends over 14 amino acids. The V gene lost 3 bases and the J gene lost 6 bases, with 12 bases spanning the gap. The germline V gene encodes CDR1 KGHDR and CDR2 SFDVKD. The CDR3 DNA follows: TGTGCCACCAGTGATCCCTCCAGGGCGGATACGCAGTATTTT. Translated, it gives CATSDPSRADTQYF.